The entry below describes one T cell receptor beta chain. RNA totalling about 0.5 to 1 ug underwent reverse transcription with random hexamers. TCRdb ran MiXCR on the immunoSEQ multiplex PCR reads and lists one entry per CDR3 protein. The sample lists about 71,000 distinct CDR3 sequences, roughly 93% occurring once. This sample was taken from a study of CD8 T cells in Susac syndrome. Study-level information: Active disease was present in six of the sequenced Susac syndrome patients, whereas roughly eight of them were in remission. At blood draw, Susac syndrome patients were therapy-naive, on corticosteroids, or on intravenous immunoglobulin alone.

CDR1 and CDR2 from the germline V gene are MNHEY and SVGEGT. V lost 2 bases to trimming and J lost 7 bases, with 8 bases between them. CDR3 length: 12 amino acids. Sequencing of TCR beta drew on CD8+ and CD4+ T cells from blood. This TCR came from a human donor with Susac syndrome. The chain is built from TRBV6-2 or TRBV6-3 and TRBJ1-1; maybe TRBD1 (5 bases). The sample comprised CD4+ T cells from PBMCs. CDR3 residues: CASSYPDSEAFF. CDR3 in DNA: TGTGCCAGCAGTTACCCCGACAGTGAAGCTTTCTTT.